The 30 T cell receptor beta chains below come from one sample, sequenced in a study of blood T cells in healthy people across ages (dated by TCRdb to the mid-2010s). The library was prepared using 5' RACE. TCRdb names Illumina HiSeq 2500 as the instrument used. The second PCR ran for roughly 7 to 12 cycles and used a J-beta primer mix along with a sample-barcoded 5' primer. TCRdb passed the public sequencing reads through fastp at Q25 and MiXCR, retaining productive beta sequences. Identical CDR3 proteins give one entry, which carries the most common genes and DNA. The sample table shows 500,000 to 650,000 distinct CDR3 sequences, and 25% to 35% are seen once. Together, the top ten hold over 3.5% of the sample. The same data also went into a second study, on T cells of mothers and their children.

The material sequenced was blood. The receptors derive from a boy between 2 and 10 years old in good health.

CDR3 protein: CASSTSGNTGELFF. The CDR3 bases are TGCGCCAGTTCGACTAGCGGTAACACCGGGGAGCTGTTTTTT. The chain has TRBV5-1 and TRBJ2-2; 9 bases are shared with TRBD2. The CDR3 has 14 residues. V shed 8 bases, J shed 2 bases, and the junction held 4 bases outside the gene matches. Germline CDR1 SGHRS, CDR2 YFSETQ.

This clonotype was counted between two and nine times. This chain connects TRBV3-1 to TRBJ2-5; D is ambiguous. Germline V gives CDR1 LGHDT, CDR2 YNNKEL (reference sequence). The CDR3 is 14 amino acids. The V gene lost 3 bases and the J gene lost 4 bases, with 12 bases spanning the gap. CDR3 DNA sequence: TGTGCCAGCAGCCAGTTACACGCCGGAGAGACCCAGTACTTC. As protein: CASSQLHAGETQYF.

This clonotype was seen a few times. The chain couples TRBV12-3 or TRBV12-4 to TRBJ2-3; 12 bases are a match to TRBD1. This CDR3 contains 17 residues. J was trimmed by 5 bases and V by 2 bases; bases with no gene match: 8. The CDR3, as DNA: TGTGCCAGCAGTTTATGGGGACAGGGGGCCGTAGGAGATACGCAGTATTTT. Its translation: CASSLWGQGAVGDTQYF.

The sample holds a few counts of this clonotype. The gene calls are TRBV20-1 and TRBJ1-5; the match to TRBD1 covers 7 bases. This CDR3 has 15 residues. From germline, CDR1 is DFQATT and CDR2 SNEGSKA (reference sequence). V lost 4 bases, J lost 7 bases, and 13 bases stayed unmatched. The CDR3 loop reads CSATMTGFAWQPQHF. The CDR3 nucleotides read TGCAGTGCTACCATGACAGGGTTCGCCTGGCAGCCCCAGCATTTT.

This clonotype was counted between two and nine times. The chain uses TRBV7-9 and TRBJ2-5; 7 nucleotides align to TRBD2. The CDR3 runs 14 residues. J gave up 2 bases and V 3 bases, and 3 bases lay outside the gene matches. In germline, CDR1 is SEHNR, CDR2 FQNEAQ (reference sequence). CDR3 loop: CASSFVGGQETQYF. DNA for the CDR3: TGTGCCAGCAGCTTCGTGGGGGGGCAAGAGACCCAGTACTTC.

This clonotype was seen more than once but under ten times. The V and J genes are TRBV6-6 and TRBJ1-1, with a tentative D call TRBD1 (5 bases). Germline CDR1 MNHNY, CDR2 SVGAGI (reference sequence). Deletions cut 6 bases from V and 0 bases from J, with 14 bases between. The CDR3 has 15 amino acids. The chain's CDR3 is CASRPLGTLNTEAFF. The CDR3, as DNA: TGTGCCAGCAGACCGCTAGGGACGTTGAACACTGAAGCTTTCTTT.

The table lists this clonotype with a few counts. The chain links TRBV2 to TRBJ1-2; D is uncertain. Germline CDR1 and CDR2: SNHLY and FYNNEI. Trimming removed 4 bases from V and 8 bases from J, with 20 bases in between. CDR3 length: 15 residues. The CDR3 DNA is TGTGCCAGCAGTGGGACGTTATATAGTACGGGCGGCTACACCTTC. Protein: CASSGTLYSTGGYTF.

This clonotype was seen more than once but under ten times. The rearrangement joins TRBV29-1 to TRBJ2-5; 12 positions match TRBD1. Unmatched junction bases numbered 5, after V lost 5 bases and J lost 4 bases. Germline V gives CDR1 SQVTM, CDR2 ANQGSEA. CDR3 size: 14 residues. The CDR3 region has the DNA TGCAGCGTTACTGGGGACAGGGGGCCAGAGACCCAGTACTTC. Amino acid sequence: CSVTGDRGPETQYF. The full variable domain, in which reference TRBV29-1 and TRBJ2-5 provide the parts outside the CDR3, is SAVISQKPSRDICQRGTSLTIQCQVDSQVTMMFWYRQQPGQSLTLIATANQGSEATYESGFVIDKFPISRPNLTFSTLTVSNMSPEDSSIYLCSVTGDRGPETQYFGPGTRLLVL.

Details on this clonotype: The CDR3 does not end in the conserved phenylalanine or tryptophan, so this is likely a read error. The V and J genes are TRBV6-6 and TRBJ2-5; TRBD2 matches 11 bases. This CDR3 spans 15 amino acids. CDR1 and CDR2 (germline): MNHNY, SVGAGI (reference sequence). V lost 6 bases to trimming and J lost 1 base; unmatched junction nucleotides: 4. The CDR3 spells CASSPGLAGQETQYL. The CDR3 nucleotides are TGTGCCAGCAGCCCAGGACTAGCGGGCCAAGAGACCCAGTACCTC.

This clonotype has more than one count but fewer than ten. The rearrangement uses TRBV7-2 and TRBJ2-5; perhaps TRBD2 as D (6 bases). The CDR3 is 14 residues long. The germline CDR1 and CDR2 sequences are SGHTA and FQGNSA. The V end was cut by 5 bases, the J end by 5 bases, with 15 bases between. For the CDR3, the DNA is TGTGCCAGCAGCCCCTGGGACTCTGGGGAGACCCAGTACTTC. Protein: CASSPWDSGETQYF.

The chain employs TRBV20-1 and TRBJ2-3; a weak D match, TRBD2 (7 bases). This CDR3 contains 19 residues. V lost 0 bases to trimming and J lost 0 bases, with 22 bases between them. The germline V gene encodes CDR1 DFQATT and CDR2 SNEGSKA (reference sequence). CDR3 amino acids: CSARDRGRGGGTSTDTQYF. The CDR3 DNA reads as TGCAGTGCTAGAGATCGGGGGCGGGGAGGGGGGACTAGCACAGATACGCAGTATTTT.

This clonotype was seen only a few times. The rearrangement joins TRBV28 to TRBJ2-5; 9 positions agree with TRBD2. The CDR3 is made up of 15 amino acids. With V trimmed by 3 bases and J by 5 bases, 7 bases remained unmatched. CDR1 MDHEN and CDR2 SYDVKM come from the germline V gene. For the CDR3, the DNA is TGTGCCAGCAGTTTCGGCGGGAGGGCCCGGGAGACCCAGTACTTC. Amino acids: CASSFGGRARETQYF.

The CDR3 nucleotides read TGTGCCAGCAGCCAAGATTCGGGATGCGGCAATCAGCCCCAGCATTTT. The encoded protein is CASSQDSGCGNQPQHF. The chain is built from TRBV3-1 and TRBJ1-5; no clear D gene. The CDR3 runs to 16 residues. Per germline, CDR1 LGHDT and CDR2 YNNKEL (reference sequence). V was pared by 0 bases and J by 2 bases, with 11 bases between.

The table lists this clonotype with many counts. The chain couples TRBV7-9 to TRBJ2-3, with D perhaps given as TRBD1 or TRBD2 (5 bases each). This CDR3 is built from 14 residues. Trimming pared 4 bases from V and 2 bases from J, leaving 10 bases between. Germline V gene sequence: CDR1 SEHNR, CDR2 FQNEAQ (reference sequence). CDR3 region: CASSSTGHTDTQYF. The DNA for the CDR3 is TGTGCCAGCAGCTCCACGGGGCACACAGATACGCAGTATTTT.

J is TRBJ1-2 and V is TRBV2; tentatively, D is TRBD1 (5 bases). Trimming removed 2 bases at V and 8 bases at J, with 9 bases between. Germline lookup yields CDR1 SNHLY and CDR2 FYNNEI. The CDR3 loop spans 12 amino acids. CDR3 residues: CASSESGGGYTF. The CDR3 region has the DNA TGTGCCAGCAGTGAATCGGGGGGAGGCTACACCTTC.

The chain is built from TRBV3-1 and TRBJ2-7; 7 bases fit TRBD2. This CDR3 comprises 14 residues. CDR1 and CDR2 (germline): LGHDT, YNNKEL (reference sequence). V lost 4 bases to trimming and J lost 5 bases; unmatched junction nucleotides: 8. CDR3 sequence (DNA): TGTGCCAGCAGCCTCGGACTAGAGGTAGACGAGCAGTACTTC. It is translated as CASSLGLEVDEQYF.

This clonotype appeared a few times. J is TRBJ1-4 and V is TRBV7-2; no reliable D call. Germline CDR1 and CDR2: SGHTA and FQGNSA. CDR3 length: 14 amino acids. V was cut by 5 bases and J by 0 bases, with 7 bases left in between. Here the CDR3 DNA reads TGTGCCAGCAGCCTACTTACAACTAATGAAAAACTGTTTTTT. It is translated as CASSLLTTNEKLFF.

The chain combines TRBV12-3 or TRBV12-4 with TRBJ2-2; possibly TRBD2 for D (6 bases). The V and J ends lost 4 bases and 2 bases respectively, with 8 bases between them. The CDR3 has 14 amino acids. The CDR3: CASSWTINTGELFF. DNA for the CDR3: TGTGCCAGCAGTTGGACTATCAACACCGGGGAGCTGTTTTTT.

There are a few counts of this clonotype. This chain links TRBV29-1 with TRBJ2-1; D is unresolved. Germline CDR1 and CDR2: SQVTM and ANQGSEA. V was shortened by 0 bases and J by 10 bases, with 10 bases between the two germline ends. This CDR3 comprises 12 residues. The CDR3 sequence: CSVEEAAREQFF. As DNA, the CDR3 is TGCAGCGTTGAAGAGGCAGCGAGAGAGCAGTTCTTC.

This chain uses TRBV5-8 with TRBJ1-3; D call uncertain. This CDR3 is built from 18 residues. Germline V gene lookup returns CDR1 SGHTS and CDR2 YDEGEE. V dropped 4 bases and J dropped 0 bases, with 20 bases sitting between them. The CDR3, as DNA: TGTGCCAGCAGCAAGGTCCGCGCGGGTTGGAGCTCTGGAAACACCATATATTTT. Translated: CASSKVRAGWSSGNTIYF. The full variable domain, its missing parts supplied by reference TRBV5-8 and TRBJ1-3, is EAGVTQSPTHLIKTRGQQATLRCSPISGHTSVYWYQQALGLGLQFLLWYDEGEERNRGNFPPRFSGRQFPNYSSELNVNALELEDSALYLCASSKVRAGWSSGNTIYFGEGSWLTVV.

The chain links TRBV4-1 to TRBJ1-2; 7 bases map to TRBD1. V gave up 4 bases and J gave up 9 bases; unmatched junction bases: 17. In germline, CDR1 is MGHRA, CDR2 YSYEKL. The CDR3 covers 16 residues. The CDR3 DNA reads as TGCGCCAGCAGCCCAGACCCACCGGGACAGCCTATCCGCTACACCTTC. Translation gives CASSPDPPGQPIRYTF.

This clonotype came up a few times. V usage is TRBV4-3 and J usage is TRBJ2-5, with D maybe TRBD2 (6 bases). The DNA matches TRBJ2-1 better at its end, which makes the J call doubtful. Looked up from germline, CDR1 is LGHNA and CDR2 is YSLEER. CDR3 length: 14 residues. DNA of the CDR3: TGCGCCAGCAGCCAAGATGCGGGGTATGATGAGCAGTTCTTC. The encoded protein is CASSQDAGYDEQFF.

This clonotype has a handful of counts. V usage is TRBV6-5 and J usage is TRBJ2-2; 8 bases are shared with TRBD1. CDR1 MNHEY and CDR2 SVGAGI come from the germline V gene. The CDR3 sequence is 13 residues long. The CDR3 DNA sequence: TGTGCTTCGGGACAGGTGAACACCGGGGAGCTGTTTTTT. It codes for CASGQVNTGELFF.

The chain has TRBV15 and TRBJ1-2; D gene unclear. CDR1 is LNHNV and CDR2 is YYDKDF in the germline V gene (reference sequence). V was pared by 5 bases and J by 3 bases, with 10 bases between. This CDR3 has 13 amino acids. The chain's CDR3 is CATSDGTDYGYTF. CDR3 nucleotides: TGTGCCACCAGCGATGGTACGGACTATGGCTACACCTTC.

This clonotype was recorded at least ten times. The rearrangement uses TRBV9 and TRBJ2-2; D may be TRBD1 (6 bases). The germline V gene has CDR1 SGDLS and CDR2 YYNGEE. This CDR3 contains 15 residues. Trimming removed 2 bases at V and 4 bases at J, with 12 bases between. The CDR3 protein is CASSVYLDSTGELFF. In DNA form, the CDR3 reads TGTGCCAGCAGCGTTTACTTGGACAGCACCGGGGAGCTGTTTTTT.

The chain combines TRBV24-1 with TRBJ2-5, with a weak D call TRBD2 (6 bases). This CDR3 is 15 amino acids long. Between the trimmed V and J ends, which lost 4 bases and 3 bases, there was a span of 14 bases. Germline CDR1 reads KGHDR; CDR2 reads SFDVKD. CDR3 in amino acids: CATSDSRDLEETQYF. The DNA of the CDR3 is TGTGCCACCAGTGACTCCCGGGACTTAGAAGAGACCCAGTACTTC.

The chain joins TRBV4-2 to TRBJ2-5; D tentatively reads TRBD1 or TRBD2 (6 bases each). Germline assignment: CDR1 LGHNA and CDR2 YNFKEQ. The CDR3 has 16 residues. The germline V and J ends were trimmed by 0 bases and 5 bases, with 16 bases remaining between them. The CDR3 sequence: CASSQEEGWGAETQYF. DNA for the CDR3: TGTGCCAGCAGCCAAGAGGAAGGCTGGGGGGCGGAGACCCAGTACTTC.

The rearrangement links TRBV27 to TRBJ2-5; 7 nucleotides align to TRBD1. The J call may be faulty, since TRBJ2-1 better matches the DNA end. Germline CDR1 MNHEY, CDR2 SMNVEV (reference sequence). There are 15 residues in the CDR3. The CDR3 reads CASSLPGGHNSEQFF. The CDR3 bases are TGTGCCAGCAGTTTACCAGGGGGACACAACTCTGAGCAGTTCTTC.

The table lists this clonotype with many counts. This sequence joins TRBV7-9 and TRBJ2-1, with unresolved D. V was cut by 4 bases and J by 2 bases, with 6 bases left in between. Germline V CDR1 and CDR2: SEHNR, FQNEAQ (reference sequence). This CDR3 contains 13 residues. The CDR3 DNA sequence: TGTGCCAGCAGCTCTGGCGCCTACAATGAGCAGTTCTTC. Translation gives CASSSGAYNEQFF.

This sequence joins TRBV20-1 and TRBJ2-5, with TRBD1 identical over 8 bases. V trimming: 7 bases; J trimming: 1 base; junction bases outside the gene matches: 8. Germline-derived CDR1 and CDR2 are DFQATT and SNEGSKA (reference sequence). The CDR3 is 14 residues long. The CDR3 DNA sequence: TGCAGTGTTATCTCAGGACAGGGCCAAGAGACCCAGTACTTC. Translation gives CSVISGQGQETQYF.